The 10 T cell receptor beta chains listed next were all sequenced from one sample in a study of blood T cell repertoires in COVID-19. The assay was immunoSEQ multiplex PCR, and TCRdb's table has in-frame clones only and misses some. The table lists about 100,000 clones, 80% of them singletons. Sequencing input: peripheral blood. The receptors were gathered from a man aged 65-85 years with active or convalescent COVID-19.

J is TRBJ1-2 and V is TRBV7-3; TRBD1 matches 7 bases. J was trimmed by 0 bases and V by 5 bases; bases with no gene match: 9. CDR3 length equals 16 residues. Per the germline V gene, CDR1 is SGHTA and CDR2 is FQGTGA. CDR3 residues: CASSLDGDSANYGYTF. CDR3 nucleotides: TGTGCCAGCAGCCTAGATGGGGACAGCGCTAACTATGGCTACACCTTC. The whole variable domain, remainder taken from reference TRBV7-3 and TRBJ1-2, is GAGVSQTPSNKVTEKGKYVELRCDPISGHTALYWYRQSLGQGPEFLIYFQGTGAADDSGLPNDRFFAVRPEGSVSTLKIQRTERGDSAVYLCASSLDGDSANYGYTFGSGTRLTVV.

The V gene is TRBV5-4, the J gene TRBJ2-2, with 7 bases aligning to TRBD1. The CDR3 runs to 15 residues. J was trimmed by 10 bases and V by 5 bases; bases with no gene match: 14. The germline gives CDR1 SGHNT, CDR2 YYREEE (reference sequence). The CDR3 is CASSRPGQRSSELFF. CDR3 in DNA: TGTGCCAGCAGTCGTCCGGGACAGCGCTCTTCGGAGCTGTTTTTT.

The J gene is TRBJ1-1, the V gene TRBV7-8; 10 bases map to TRBD1. Germline CDR1 reads SGHVS; CDR2 reads FQNEAQ. With 5 bases clipped from V and 6 bases from J, the junction kept 9 bases outside the gene matches. CDR3 size: 15 residues. CDR3 protein: CASSRDRGGRAEAFF. The CDR3 region has the DNA TGTGCCAGCAGCCGGGACAGGGGAGGTAGGGCTGAAGCTTTCTTT.

This clone showed up just a few times. The J gene is TRBJ1-1, the V gene TRBV5-1; D is undetermined. Germline CDR1 and CDR2: SGHRS and YFSETQ. V lost 0 bases and J lost 4, with 13 bases in between. This CDR3 is built from 15 residues. The CDR3: CASSLEGLEGTEAFF. In DNA, the CDR3 is TGCGCCAGCAGCTTGGAAGGGTTGGAGGGCACTGAAGCTTTCTTT. Complete variable domain (other parts from reference TRBV5-1 and TRBJ1-1): KAGVTQTPRYLIKTRGQQVTLSCSPISGHRSVSWYQQTPGQGLQFLFEYFSETQRNKGNFPGRFSGRQFSNSRSEMNVSTLELGDSALYLCASSLEGLEGTEAFFGQGTRLTVV.

J is TRBJ2-5 and V is TRBV25-1; tentative D call: TRBD2 (6 bases). The CDR3 contains 14 residues. The germline CDR1 and CDR2 sequences are MGHDK and SYGVNS. V lost 4 bases and J lost 2, with 11 bases in between. CDR3 sequence reads: CASSVPGVQETQYF. The CDR3 DNA reads as TGTGCCAGCAGTGTCCCGGGAGTACAAGAGACCCAGTACTTC.

The chain carries TRBV19 and TRBJ1-5; D not certain. V was clipped by 3 bases and J by 6 bases, with 9 bases between them. The CDR3 loop spans 13 amino acids. Looked up from germline, CDR1 is LNHDA and CDR2 is SQIVND (reference sequence). CDR3 sequence: CASSMTGVQPQHF. The CDR3 DNA follows: TGTGCCAGTAGTATGACCGGGGTTCAGCCCCAGCATTTT.

This chain uses TRBV18 with TRBJ1-6; weak D call: TRBD1 (6 bases). Germline loops: CDR1 KGHSH, CDR2 LQKENI. The CDR3 contains 13 residues. The V and J ends lost 3 bases and 13 bases respectively, with 13 bases between them. The CDR3: CASSPNRERPLHF. CDR3 DNA sequence: TGTGCCAGCTCACCTAACAGGGAGAGGCCCCTCCACTTT.

The chain employs TRBV5-1 and TRBJ2-1; 8 bases are shared with TRBD2. The J segment lost 3 bases and the V segment lost 0 bases, leaving 8 bases of the junction unmatched. The germline CDR1 and CDR2 sequences are SGHRS and YFSETQ. The CDR3 runs 17 residues. The CDR3 sequence is CASSLAPLAEYYNEQFF. In DNA, the CDR3 is TGCGCCAGCAGCTTGGCTCCACTAGCGGAATACTACAATGAGCAGTTCTTC.

The V gene is TRBV3-1 (or the pseudogene TRBV3-2), the J gene TRBJ2-1, with TRBD2 matching 9 bases. Germline V gene data show CDR1 as LGHDT and CDR2 as YNNKEL (reference sequence). This CDR3 has 15 residues. V shed 2 bases and J 9 bases; nucleotides not matched to a gene: 8. The CDR3 region has the DNA TGTGCCAGCAGCCAATTATTTAGCGGGAGCAGTGAGCAGTTCTTC. Its translation is CASSQLFSGSSEQFF.

The V call is TRBV14, the J call TRBJ2-3; 10 bases are a match to TRBD2. Germline lookup yields CDR1 SGHDN and CDR2 FVKESK. This CDR3 contains 17 residues. The V and J ends lost 1 base and 4 bases, in that order; junction bases with no gene match: 8. The CDR3, as DNA: TGTGCCAGCAGCCAAGGCGGCACAGCGGGAGGGGCAGATACGCAGTATTTT. Translation gives CASSQGGTAGGADTQYF.